One and the same sample provided the 16 T cell receptor beta chains below, sequenced in a study of OX40 agonist ivuxolimab in advanced cancers. Method: immunoSEQ multiplex PCR; TCRdb's copy keeps in-frame clones and lacks some. This table has about 61,000 clones, around 93% appearing once. Here the sequenced sample was CD4+ or CD8+ T cells sorted from blood, taken in a trial of the OX40 agonist ivuxolimab. The receptors derive from an adult with an advanced solid tumor such as melanoma, head and neck, liver or kidney cancer.

The rearrangement joins TRBV2 to TRBJ2-1; 7 bases are shared with TRBD2. This CDR3 is built from 15 residues. The junction had 4 bases not matched to a gene; V was cut back by 4 bases and J by 1 base. The V gene's germline CDR1 is SNHLY and CDR2 FYNNEI. CDR3 in amino acids: CASSVQGGSYNEQFF. The CDR3 region has the DNA TGTGCCAGCAGTGTGCAGGGAGGGTCCTACAATGAGCAGTTCTTC.

The chain has TRBV12-2 and TRBJ1-3. TRBV12-2 is a recognized pseudogene. The length of the CDR3 is 16 residues. This CDR3 reads CASRSQGPYSGNTIYF. The CDR3 bases are TGTGCAAGTCGCTCCCAAGGACCGTACTCTGGAAACACCATATATTTT.

The chain employs TRBV27 and TRBJ1-5; D is uncertain. CDR1 is MNHEY and CDR2 is SMNVEV in the germline V gene (reference sequence). The CDR3 covers 14 residues. V lost 3 bases and J 1 base, leaving 7 bases between the germline ends. DNA for the CDR3: TGTGCCAGCAGTTTGCGGGGAAGCAATCAGCCCCAGCATTTT. Its translation is CASSLRGSNQPQHF.

The gene calls are TRBV9 and TRBJ2-1; the D gene is possibly TRBD2 (6 bases). Germline CDR1 is SGDLS and CDR2 is YYNGEE. The CDR3 length is 15 residues. Trimming removed 3 bases from V and 0 bases from J, with 10 bases in between. CDR3: CASSGRDSSYNEQFF. CDR3 in DNA: TGTGCCAGCAGCGGCCGGGACTCCTCCTACAATGAGCAGTTCTTC.

The table lists this clone with a count of one. V gene TRBV13 combines with J gene TRBJ2-2; D ambiguous. V lost 1 base to trimming and J lost 6 bases, with 15 bases between them. The CDR3 length is 16 residues. In germline, CDR1 is PRHDT, CDR2 FYEKMQ (reference sequence). In nucleotides, the CDR3 is TGTGCCAGCAGCTTAGATGGGTATGGTGGCTCCGGGGAGCTGTTTTTT. It is translated as CASSLDGYGGSGELFF.

The table lists this clone with a count of one. V usage is TRBV27 and J usage is TRBJ1-1, with unresolved D. Germline CDR1 is MNHEY and CDR2 is SMNVEV (reference sequence). The V end was cut by 2 bases, the J end by 0 bases, with 7 bases between. CDR3 size: 14 residues. The CDR3, as DNA: TGTGCCAGCAGTTTAGACTGGATGAACACTGAAGCTTTCTTT. Amino acid sequence: CASSLDWMNTEAFF.

This sequence joins TRBV5-1 and TRBJ2-3; D gene ambiguous. The CDR3 is made up of 15 amino acids. Germline V lookup: CDR1 SGHRS, CDR2 YFSETQ. The germline V and J ends were trimmed by 0 bases and 7 bases, with 15 bases remaining between them. CDR3: CASSLETFLINTQYF. In DNA, the CDR3 is TGCGCCAGCAGCTTGGAGACCTTTTTAATCAATACGCAGTATTTT.

The V gene is TRBV6-5, the J gene TRBJ2-3; TRBD2 is a possible D gene (6 bases). Germline CDR1 reads MNHEY; CDR2 reads SVGAGI. The V end lost 4 bases, the J end lost 2 bases, and 10 bases lay between the germline ends. The CDR3 loop spans 14 amino acids. CDR3 nucleotides: TGTGCCAGCAGTTGGACTAATCCCACAGATACGCAGTATTTT. Its translation: CASSWTNPTDTQYF.

This rearrangement joins TRBV2 to TRBJ2-5, with a tentative D call TRBD2 (6 bases). CDR1 and CDR2 from the germline V gene are SNHLY and FYNNEI. The CDR3 length is 14 residues. V was cut by 5 bases and J by 1 base, with 11 bases left in between. Here the CDR3 DNA reads TGTGCCAGCAGTAAGCGGCGGGGCCAAGAGACCCAGTACTTC. Protein product: CASSKRRGQETQYF.

The chain combines TRBV28 with TRBJ1-1; D may be TRBD1 (5 bases). Trimming removed 5 bases at V and 6 bases at J, with 19 bases between. CDR3 length: 15 residues. From germline, CDR1 is MDHEN and CDR2 SYDVKM. The CDR3 DNA reads as TGTGCCAGCAGTACGGAAACGCGCGGGGCCTCTGAAGCTTTCTTT. This gives the protein CASSTETRGASEAFF.

V usage is TRBV30 and J usage is TRBJ1-2; no definite D call. From germline, CDR1 is GTSNPN and CDR2 SVGIG (reference sequence). V lost 0 bases, J lost 3 bases, and 11 bases lay in between. CDR3 size: 14 residues. CDR3 sequence (DNA): TGTGCCTGGAGTGTATGGAGGGCGGACTATGGCTACACCTTC. Protein product: CAWSVWRADYGYTF.

This sequence joins TRBV6-5 and TRBJ1-2; D is ambiguous. Between the trimmed V and J ends, which lost 1 base and 6 bases, there was a span of 9 bases. This CDR3 comprises 13 residues. Per the germline V gene, CDR1 is MNHEY and CDR2 is SVGAGI. CDR3 residues: CASSYFLGDGYTF. Written as DNA, the CDR3 is TGTGCCAGCAGTTACTTTCTAGGAGATGGCTACACCTTC.

The chain couples TRBV13 to TRBJ1-2; 11 nucleotides align to TRBD1. The germline V gene has CDR1 PRHDT and CDR2 FYEKMQ (reference sequence). Trimming at V came to 4 bases and at J to 6 bases, leaving 4 bases not matched to a gene. The CDR3 has 14 residues. The CDR3 loop is CASSSDRGQDGYTF. In DNA, the CDR3 is TGTGCCAGCAGCTCGGACAGGGGGCAGGATGGCTACACCTTC.

This clone occurred a few times. The chain couples TRBV6-1 to TRBJ2-2, with D unclear. Germline V gene sequence: CDR1 MNHNS, CDR2 SASEGT. This CDR3 has 13 residues. The V end was cut by 0 bases, the J end by 3 bases, with 2 bases between. The DNA for the CDR3 is TGTGCCAGCAGTGAAGCCGACACCGGGGAGCTGTTTTTT. Translated: CASSEADTGELFF.

CDR3 amino acids: CASPQADPTSNEQFF. The CDR3 DNA follows: TGTGCCAGCCCCCAAGCGGATCCGACGTCGAATGAGCAGTTCTTC. The chain recombines TRBV2 with TRBJ2-1; a possible D gene is TRBD2 (5 bases). V was cut by 8 bases and J by 7 bases, with 21 bases left in between. Germline CDR1 and CDR2: SNHLY and FYNNEI. The CDR3 has 15 residues.

This chain connects TRBV15 to TRBJ1-5, with D possibly matching TRBD1 (5 bases). The germline V and J ends were trimmed by 0 bases and 3 bases, with 15 bases remaining between them. There are 17 residues in the CDR3. Germline CDR1 is LNHNV and CDR2 is YYDKDF (reference sequence). The CDR3 region has the DNA TGTGCCACCAGCAGAGATCGGTGGGGCGAGCCCAATCAGCCCCAGCATTTT. Its translation is CATSRDRWGEPNQPQHF.